This T cell receptor beta chain was recorded in a study of monozygotic twins with inflammatory bowel disease. Findings and limits, study-wide: Healthy twins shared more clonotypes with others than IBD patients, most markedly active ones.

The CDR3 consists of 15 residues. In germline, CDR1 is MNHEY, CDR2 SVGEGT. About this clonotype itself: Antigen: not known.

Generation of cDNA took place in eight separate reactions per sample. One entry per CDR3 protein, without DNA, is what TCRdb gives after re-calling the 5' RACE reads. The repertoire table contains 300,000 to 450,000 distinct CDR3 sequences. Blood was collected, 2 to 2.5 ml per donor. The V and J genes are TRBV6-2 or TRBV6-3 and TRBJ2-7; TCRdb indicates TRBD1, and absent DNA this call remains unverified. The specimen sequenced was blood. This receptor was identified in a human donor with ulcerative colitis or Crohn's disease, or a healthy co-twin of an affected twin (not recorded which). The CDR3 here is CASSYLQGRTREQYF.